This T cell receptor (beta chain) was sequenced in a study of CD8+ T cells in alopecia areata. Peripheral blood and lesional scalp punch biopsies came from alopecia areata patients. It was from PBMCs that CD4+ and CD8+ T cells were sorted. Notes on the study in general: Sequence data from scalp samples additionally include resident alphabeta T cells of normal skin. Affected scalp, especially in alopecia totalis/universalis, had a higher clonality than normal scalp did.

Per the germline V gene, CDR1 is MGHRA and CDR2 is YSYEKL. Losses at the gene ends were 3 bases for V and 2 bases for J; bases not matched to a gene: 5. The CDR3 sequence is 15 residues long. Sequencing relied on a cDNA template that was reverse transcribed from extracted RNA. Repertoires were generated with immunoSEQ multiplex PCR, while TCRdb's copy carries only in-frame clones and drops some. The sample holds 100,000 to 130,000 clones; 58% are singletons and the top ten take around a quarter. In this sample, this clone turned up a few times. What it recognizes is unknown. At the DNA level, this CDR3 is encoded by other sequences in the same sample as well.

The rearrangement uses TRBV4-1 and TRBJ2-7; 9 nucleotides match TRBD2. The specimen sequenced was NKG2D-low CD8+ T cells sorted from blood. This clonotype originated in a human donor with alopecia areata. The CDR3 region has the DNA TGCGCCAGCAGCCAGGATAGCGGGGGAGCCTACGAGCAGTACTTC. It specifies CASSQDSGGAYEQYF.